This TCR beta chain was documented in a study of identical twins (dated by TCRdb to the mid-2010s). The study in broad terms: To test whether fetal clonotypes persist, this study deep-sequenced TCR alpha and beta repertoires from monozygotic twins, from unrelated adults of various ages, and from cord blood. Replicate twin experiments were performed at different times using different library preparation protocols to rule out contamination. Broader findings and caveats from the paper: A weaker excess of twin sharing was found in beta out-of-frame sequences because the signal-to-noise ratio was lowered by fewer shared sequences. Because the same donors could not be followed over many years, the conclusions relied on cross-sectional statistical analysis. Out-of-frame TCR alpha sequences shared between twins showed an excess of low generation-probability sequences compared with coincidental sharing between unrelated individuals. Recombination models systematically underestimated out-of-frame TCR alpha sharing in monozygotic twins but agreed with sharing between unrelated individuals. Invariant T cells such as MAIT and iNKT could partly confound zero-insertion analyses, though diverse VJ usage argued against this for most clonotypes. Fewer insertions were carried by abundant cord blood beta clonotypes; a weaker similar trend was observed in young adult naive repertoires, while no such trend was observed in memory repertoires.

Via the germline V gene, CDR1 is MNHEY and CDR2 SVGAGI. Reading from cysteine to phenylalanine, the CDR3 counts 19 amino acids. CDR3 DNA is the only sequence kept; it has 57 bases, read in frame from the first base. V is trimmed back by 3 bases and J by 2 bases, and the junction contains 19 bases that no gene match accounts for. In this sample, this clonotype turned up many times. It has no known antigen specificity. The sample holds no much larger clone one base away, and base qualities are not on file. All donors were healthy Caucasians. Miltenyi CD45RO+ enrichment and human naive T-cell isolation kits were used to isolate memory (CD45RO+) and naive T cells from PBMC. Library construction relied on 5' RACE. Sequencer: Illumina HiSeq 2000. Template switching added a universal primer binding site, and the final cDNA carried a unique molecular identifier that allowed TCR cDNA molecules to be counted accurately. First-strand cDNA for TCR alpha and beta chains was synthesized from specific primers in the conserved constant-segment region. To control for contamination, each cDNA library was double barcoded with a SMART-Mk sample barcode plus Illumina barcodes. Two successive PCR steps introduced TruSeq adapter sequences along with Illumina sample barcodes. Sequencing of the TCR alpha and beta cDNA libraries was done on the Illumina HiSeq platform using custom primers. The original pipeline was this. Raw reads were processed with MiGEC to extract unique molecular identifiers, and MiXCR was used to determine CDR3 positions. For each individual, recombination models were inferred using an EM algorithm with the repgenHMM and IGoR tools. Shared clonotype analysis was performed with the tcR package in R, normalizing sharing by the product of cloneset sizes. To study raw recombination without the effects of thymic and clonal selection, out-of-frame nonproductive sequences were analyzed. TCRdb reprocessing: public reads trimmed at Q25 with fastp, clones called with MiXCR, in-frame beta chains kept. Entries are consolidated by CDR3 protein sequence, retaining the most common genes and DNA. The V and J calls and clone size are TCRdb's, not the authors'. The sample table contains roughly 250,000 distinct CDR3 sequences; only one count was recorded for around 15% of them. About 9% of the sample is held by the ten biggest clonotypes.

The sequence was collected from a woman in her late teens or twenties in good health. The chain is assembled from TRBV6-5 and TRBJ2-7; 7 of the junction bases match TRBD2. Source material: memory (CD45RO+) T cells sorted from blood. Taken with the paper, the label for cell subset or site translates to: CD45RO+ enriched T cells. This receptor has the CDR3 CASSYKPPGLPAGPYEQYF. The nucleotide sequence reads TGTGCCAGCAGTTATAAACCCCCGGGACTACCAGCGGGTCCCTACGAGCAGTACTTC.